A selection of T cell receptor beta chains follows, all from one sample in a study of cytomegalovirus exposure and HLA in healthy donors. Sequencing was performed with immunoSEQ multiplex PCR; in TCRdb, only in-frame clones are kept and a portion is missing. The data contain roughly 200,000 clones, more than 75% of them singletons. The sample comprised PBMCs. The receptor source for this set is a woman aged 25 to 39 in good health and CMV-seropositive. Each CDR3 is given with its conserved first and last residue. D genes are given only for firm matches. For some rows the clone size is stated as once, few or many, or as a class when expanded; others skip it.

j_call v_call d_call clone_size cdr3_nt cdr3_aa
TRBJ2-3 TRBV7-2 TRBD2 few TGTGCCAGCAGCTTAAACGTAGCGGGAGGGACCACAGATACGCAGTATTTT CASSLNVAGGTTDTQYF
TRBJ2-5 TRBV7-9 TRBD2 NA TGTGCCAGCAGCTTGGGACTAGAAGAGACCCAGTACTTC CASSLGLEETQYF
TRBJ2-7 TRBV5-4 NA NA TGTGCCAGCAGCTTGGACCCCAGGCTAGCGAGCTACGAGCAGTACTTC CASSLDPRLASYEQYF
TRBJ2-7 TRBV7-6 TRBD2 NA TGTGCCAGCAGCCCATGGGTTAGGACGACAGATCGGACTAGCGGGCCCCCCTACGAGCAGTACTTC CASSPWVRTTDRTSGPPYEQYF
TRBJ2-1 TRBV7-8 NA NA TGTGCCAGCAGCTTCAACCGGGGCAATGAGCAGTTCTTC CASSFNRGNEQFF
TRBJ2-7 TRBV27 TRBD2 NA TGTGCCAGCAGTTTAATGGGACTAGCGGACTACGAGCAGTACTTC CASSLMGLADYEQYF
TRBJ1-1 TRBV2 NA NA TGTGCCAGCAGTGAGAGACACACTGGGAGCACTGAAGCTTTCTTT CASSERHTGSTEAFF
TRBJ1-3 TRBV5-4 NA NA TGTGCCAGCAGCCCTGAGTTGGGGCCCCGGAGTGGAAACACCATATATTTT CASSPELGPRSGNTIYF
TRBJ2-3 TRBV7-9 NA NA TGTGCCAGCAGGGGCGAGATTATCGACCTAGATACGCAGTATTTT CASRGEIIDLDTQYF
TRBJ1-4 TRBV19 TRBD1 NA TGTGCCAGTAGTATAAGGACAGGTCTACTGAATGAAAAACTGTTTTTT CASSIRTGLLNEKLFF
TRBJ1-1 TRBV2 TRBD1 few TGTGCCAGTACCCGACAGGGCTTACGGAACACTGAAGCTTTCTTT CASTRQGLRNTEAFF
TRBJ1-5 TRBV6-6 TRBD1 few TGTGCCAGCAGTTACGGAGGGACAGACAACGATCAGCCCCAGCATTTT CASSYGGTDNDQPQHF
TRBJ1-1 TRBV6-5 NA NA TGTGCCAGCCGTCTTGACAGGTCAATGAACACTGAAGCTTTCTTT CASRLDRSMNTEAFF
TRBJ1-1 TRBV6-1 NA NA TGTGCCAGCAGTCTCTTAGAGAACACTGAAGCTTTCTTT CASSLLENTEAFF
TRBJ1-1 TRBV30 NA NA TGTGCCTGGAGGGGTAGAACTAAAGCTTTCTTT CAWRGRTKAFF
TRBJ1-6 TRBV30 TRBD1 NA TGTGCCTCCCGGGACAGGGGGTATTCACCCCTCCACTTT CASRDRGYSPLHF
TRBJ2-1 TRBV7-9 NA NA TGTTCCAGCAGCTTAGGGAGAGGCGTTGGGGGCAACAATGAGCAGTTCTTC CSSSLGRGVGGNNEQFF
TRBJ2-2 TRBV7-6 NA NA TGTGCCAGCAGCTGGCAAATTAACCCCGGGGAGCTGTTTTTT CASSWQINPGELFF
TRBJ1-2 TRBV6-1 TRBD1 few TGTGCCCCCCCGGGGACAGGGGTTGGCTACACCTTC CAPPGTGVGYTF
TRBJ1-3 TRBV15 NA NA TGTGCCACCAGCGGACGGGGGGGTACCTATGGAAACACCATATATTTT CATSGRGGTYGNTIYF
TRBJ1-4 TRBV5-4 TRBD1 NA TGTGCCAGCAGCACGACAGGGGGTCATGAAAAACTGTTTTTT CASSTTGGHEKLFF
TRBJ2-7 TRBV5-6 NA NA TGTGCCAGCAGCCCGATAGGCGGCGAGGGCTACGAGCAGTACTTC CASSPIGGEGYEQYF
TRBJ2-3 TRBV30 TRBD2 few TGTGCCTGGGGACCGGGGGGGCTGACAGATACGCAGTATTTT CAWGPGGLTDTQYF
TRBJ2-2 TRBV11-2 TRBD1 NA TGTGCCAGCAGCCGGACAGGGGGCGACACCGGGGAGCTGTTTTTT CASSRTGGDTGELFF
TRBJ1-2 TRBV5-5 TRBD1 NA TGTGCCAGCCGGGGGAACAGGGGTTTTGGCTATGGCTACACCTTC CASRGNRGFGYGYTF
TRBJ1-2 TRBV6-5 NA few TGTGCCAGCAGCCGGGGCGGGGGACGATATGGCTACACCTTC CASSRGGGRYGYTF
TRBJ2-1 TRBV14 NA NA TGTGCCAGCAGCCAGTGGAGGGCCGACAATGAGCAGTTCTTC CASSQWRADNEQFF
TRBJ2-5 TRBV30 NA NA TGTGCCTGGAATGTGCGGGAAAGAGAGACCCAGTACTTC CAWNVRERETQYF
TRBJ2-1 TRBV10-3 TRBD2 once TGTGCCACCGAAGCGGGAGTGGCCTACAATGAGCAGTTCTTC CATEAGVAYNEQFF
TRBJ1-3 TRBV6-5 NA NA TGTGCCAGCAGGACAGGAATCTCTGGAAACACCATATATTTT CASRTGISGNTIYF
TRBJ2-2 TRBV6-1 NA few TGTGCCAGCAGTGAAGCCAGGGTTCGTCGGACCGGGGAGCTGTTTTTT CASSEARVRRTGELFF
TRBJ1-3 TRBV15 NA few TGTGCCACCAGCACCCGGACATCCCTCCGTTCTGGAAACACCATATATTTT CATSTRTSLRSGNTIYF
TRBJ1-1 TRBV5-1 NA NA TGCGCCAGCAGTGGACGCGGGGGGGCTGAAGCTTTCTTT CASSGRGGAEAFF
TRBJ1-6 TRBV18 TRBD1 NA TGTGCCAGCTCACCACCGGCAGGGGGTAATTCACCCCTCCACTTT CASSPPAGGNSPLHF
TRBJ1-5 TRBV6-5 TRBD1 NA TGTGCCAGCAGCGGACAGGGGGCAAGTCAGCCCCAGCATTTT CASSGQGASQPQHF
TRBJ2-3 TRBV13 NA few TGTGCCAGCAGCTTAAACCGTGGGCCAGGGGCAGATACGCAGTATTTT CASSLNRGPGADTQYF
TRBJ1-1 TRBV5-1 NA NA TGCGCCAGCAGCGGGGGGGCCCTGAACACTGAAGCTTTCTTT CASSGGALNTEAFF